Below, one TCR beta chain is given with its context. Its antigen is unidentified. All participating donors were Caucasian adults from Nashville, Tennessee. Memory CD4+ cells were the fraction left after CD45RA+ naive selection. The data stem from a study of shared clonotypes between healthy human individuals. Study results and limitations: Clonotypes that were shared across a few donors made up about 4.5% of naive CD4 clonotypes.

This table comes from immunoSEQ multiplex PCR, and its TCRdb copy is limited to in-frame clones, with some not included. The sample has millions of clones; over 90% are singletons. V was trimmed by 4 bases and J by 0 bases, leaving 8 bases between them. CDR3 length: 14 amino acids. Germline loops: CDR1 LNHDA, CDR2 SQIVND (reference sequence). The chain has TRBV19 and TRBJ2-3; unclear D gene. The sequence was obtained from a man younger than 35 in good health. Some clones in this sample may be carry-over from other donors' samples. Specimen: naive CD4+ T cells from PBMCs. Sample subset: CD45RA+ positively selected. CDR3 sequence: CASSNLGSTDTQYF. The CDR3 nucleotides are TGTGCCAGTAGTAATTTAGGAAGCACAGATACGCAGTATTTT.